The 24 T cell receptor beta chains reported below all come from one sample, sequenced in a study of blood T cell repertoires in COVID-19. This table comes from immunoSEQ multiplex PCR, and its TCRdb copy is limited to in-frame clones, with some not included. The sample lists 70,000 to 90,000 clones, around 90% occurring once. Sequencing was carried out using peripheral blood. These receptors all stem from a human donor in a cohort sampled during active COVID-19.

V and J are TRBV3-1 (or the pseudogene TRBV3-2) and TRBJ1-1, with TRBD1 matching 8 bases. Losses at the gene ends were 4 bases for V and 1 base for J; bases not matched to a gene: 5. The CDR3 runs 15 residues. Per germline, CDR1 LGHDT and CDR2 YNNKEL (reference sequence). The CDR3: CASSRHRGGNTEAFF. The DNA for the CDR3 is TGTGCCAGCAGCCGGCACAGGGGGGGGAACACTGAAGCTTTCTTT.

The rearrangement uses TRBV3-1 (or the pseudogene TRBV3-2) and TRBJ2-2, with a possible D match to TRBD2 (7 bases). The germline V and J ends were trimmed by 0 bases and 0 bases, with 23 bases remaining between them. Germline assignment: CDR1 LGHDT and CDR2 YNNKEL (reference sequence). CDR3 length: 21 amino acids. CDR3 in DNA: TGTGCCAGCAGCCAAGATACGAGGAGCTCTTGGCGGGGGCCGAACACCGGGGAGCTGTTTTTT. Translating it yields CASSQDTRSSWRGPNTGELFF.

The rearrangement uses TRBV6-5 and TRBJ1-1; TRBD1 might be the D (5 bases). Germline V lookup: CDR1 MNHEY, CDR2 SVGAGI. Deletions cut 6 bases from V and 3 bases from J, with 17 bases between. The CDR3 runs to 15 residues. Written as DNA, the CDR3 is TGTGCCAGCAGAGCCGTCGGGGGAAAGGACACTGAAGCTTTCTTT. Protein: CASRAVGGKDTEAFF.

The chain couples TRBV28 to TRBJ1-2, with a possible D match to TRBD1 (5 bases). The V gene's germline CDR1 is MDHEN and CDR2 SYDVKM. Trimming left V 3 bases short and J 2 bases short, with 13 bases between. This CDR3 is built from 15 residues. CDR3 amino acids: CASSLWAQENYGYTF. In nucleotides, the CDR3 is TGTGCCAGCAGTTTGTGGGCACAGGAGAACTATGGCTACACCTTC.

This sequence joins TRBV7-2 and TRBJ2-5; D is possibly TRBD1 (5 bases). There are 15 residues in the CDR3. Germline V CDR1 and CDR2: SGHTA, FQGNSA. With 1 base removed from V and 2 bases from J, the gap between germline ends came to 11 bases. The CDR3 spells CASSLVGQIQETQYF. For the CDR3, the DNA is TGTGCCAGCAGCTTAGTGGGGCAGATACAAGAGACCCAGTACTTC.

The chain employs TRBV5-6 and TRBJ2-5; 7 bases align to TRBD2. The CDR3 length is 13 residues. Germline values: CDR1 SGHDT, CDR2 YYEEEE. Unmatched junction bases numbered 3, after V lost 4 bases and J lost 3 bases. The CDR3: CASSRRGEETQYF. CDR3 sequence (DNA): TGTGCCAGCAGCCGCCGGGGGGAAGAGACCCAGTACTTC. Combining the CDR3 with reference TRBV5-6 and TRBJ2-5 gives the whole variable domain DAGVTQSPTHLIKTRGQQVTLRCSPKSGHDTVSWYQQALGQGPQFIFQYYEEEERQRGNFPDRFSGHQFPNYSSELNVNALLLGDSALYLCASSRRGEETQYFGPGTRLLVL.

The chain has TRBV28 and TRBJ2-1, with D tentatively TRBD2 (6 bases). Germline values: CDR1 MDHEN, CDR2 SYDVKM. CDR3 length: 11 residues. The germline V and J ends were trimmed by 8 bases and 8 bases, with 10 bases remaining between them. The CDR3 is CASGERDEQFF. The CDR3, as DNA: TGTGCCAGCGGGGAGCGGGATGAGCAGTTCTTC.

The chain combines TRBV18 with TRBJ1-1, with D tentatively TRBD1 (5 bases). The CDR3 contains 16 residues. The V gene's germline CDR1 is KGHSH and CDR2 LQKENI. Trimming stripped 3 bases from V and 1 base from J, with 15 bases between. The CDR3: CASSPIAGGGNTEAFF. For the CDR3, the DNA is TGTGCCAGCTCACCCATCGCCGGGGGGGGGAACACTGAAGCTTTCTTT.

This clone was detected only a few times. V is TRBV6-2 or TRBV6-3 and J is TRBJ2-1; 7 bases fit TRBD2. The trim removed 0 bases at V and 4 bases at J, leaving 6 bases unmatched. The length of the CDR3 is 16 residues. Per the germline V gene, CDR1 is MNHEY and CDR2 is SVGEGT. CDR3: CASSYSLAGVYNEQFF. CDR3 sequence (DNA): TGTGCCAGCAGTTACTCCTTGGCGGGGGTATACAATGAGCAGTTCTTC.

The genes are TRBV5-1 and TRBJ1-2, with D possibly matching TRBD1 (6 bases). The CDR3 runs to 12 residues. V was shortened by 4 bases and J by 7 bases, with 11 bases between the two germline ends. Per germline, CDR1 SGHRS and CDR2 YFSETQ. The DNA of the CDR3 is TGCGCCAGCAGCCCAGGGGACGGTGGCTACACCTTC. It codes for CASSPGDGGYTF. Looking up the rest from reference TRBV5-1 and TRBJ1-2 gives the full variable domain: KAGVTQTPRYLIKTRGQQVTLSCSPISGHRSVSWYQQTPGQGLQFLFEYFSETQRNKGNFPGRFSGRQFSNSRSEMNVSTLELGDSALYLCASSPGDGGYTFGSGTRLTVV.

The chain combines TRBV2 with TRBJ1-2; perhaps TRBD1 as D (5 bases). Trimming took off 3 bases at V and 5 bases at J, with 10 bases between the two ends. Germline-derived CDR1 and CDR2 are SNHLY and FYNNEI. The CDR3 totals 13 residues. The CDR3 region has the DNA TGTGCCAGCAGTGATGGCAGGGCATATGGCTACACCTTC. It is translated as CASSDGRAYGYTF.

This clone has a handful of counts. The chain's CDR3 is CASSQEGTIRGSEAFF. DNA of the CDR3: TGCGCCAGCAGCCAAGAGGGGACAATAAGGGGTAGTGAAGCTTTCTTT. This chain connects TRBV4-3 to TRBJ1-1; D might be TRBD1 (6 bases). The CDR3 is 16 amino acids. CDR1 is LGHNA, CDR2 YSLEER, per germline. The germline V and J ends were trimmed by 0 bases and 7 bases, with 18 bases remaining between them.

The rearrangement uses TRBV10-2 and TRBJ1-2, with 8 bases that match TRBD1. With 5 bases clipped from V and 4 bases from J, the junction kept 9 bases outside the gene matches. CDR1 is WSHSY and CDR2 is SAAADI in the germline V gene. CDR3 length equals 15 residues. The CDR3 DNA is TGCGCCAGCAGTCCTGGACAGGGCTGGGGCTATGGCTACACCTTC. As protein: CASSPGQGWGYGYTF.

The chain has TRBV28 and TRBJ1-5; 8 nucleotides agree with TRBD1. The CDR3 has 14 amino acids. V dropped 6 bases and J dropped 1; count of bases not matched to a gene: 2. Germline CDR1 is MDHEN and CDR2 is SYDVKM. In DNA, the CDR3 is TGTGCCAGCAGGGCAGGGGGCAGCAATCAGCCCCAGCATTTT. It specifies CASRAGGSNQPQHF.

CDR3 amino acids: CSVDNLGEQYF. CDR3 DNA sequence: TGCAGCGTTGATAACCTCGGCGAGCAGTACTTC. The chain combines TRBV29-1 with TRBJ2-7, with D uncertain. Germline lookup yields CDR1 SQVTM and CDR2 ANQGSEA. The ends were cut back, 3 bases at V and 6 bases at J, with 9 bases in the middle. The CDR3 extends over 11 amino acids.

The chain carries TRBV12-3 or TRBV12-4 and TRBJ1-1; D uncertain. CDR3 length equals 12 residues. Trimming removed 3 bases from V and 4 bases from J, with 6 bases in between. The CDR3 loop reads CASSFSPTEAFF. The CDR3 DNA is TGTGCCAGCAGTTTTTCTCCCACTGAAGCTTTCTTT.

This chain connects TRBV7-9 to TRBJ2-1; 14 positions agree with TRBD2. The CDR3 is made up of 15 amino acids. CDR1 is SEHNR and CDR2 is FQNEAQ in the germline V gene (reference sequence). Unmatched junction bases numbered 2, after V lost 1 base and J lost 9 bases. The chain's CDR3 is CASSLGGLAGVEQFF. In DNA form, the CDR3 reads TGTGCCAGCAGCTTAGGGGGACTAGCGGGGGTTGAGCAGTTCTTC.

The rearrangement joins TRBV5-1 to TRBJ1-2, with 7 positions matching TRBD1. The germline CDR1 and CDR2 sequences are SGHRS and YFSETQ. V shed 0 bases and J 7 bases; nucleotides not matched to a gene: 3. This CDR3 contains 13 residues. Here the CDR3 DNA reads TGCGCCAGCAGCTTGGATCAGGGGGGTGGCTACACCTTC. Residues: CASSLDQGGGYTF.

The V and J genes are TRBV6-1 and TRBJ1-5; D is unresolved. This CDR3 contains 15 residues. Germline CDR1 and CDR2: MNHNS and SASEGT. V lost 1 base to trimming and J lost 5 bases, with 12 bases between them. CDR3 nucleotide sequence: TGTGCCAGCAGTGAAGGGGTAGGAGGAGATCAGCCCCAGCATTTT. Encoded protein: CASSEGVGGDQPQHF.

The rearrangement links TRBV4-1 to TRBJ2-7; D perhaps matches TRBD2 (6 bases). Germline CDR1 and CDR2: MGHRA and YSYEKL. V was clipped by 2 bases and J by 0 bases, with 20 bases between them. The CDR3 consists of 18 residues. As DNA, the CDR3 is TGCGCCAGCAGCCAACTCCACGACGGGACTCCTAGCTCCTACGAGCAGTACTTC. Protein: CASSQLHDGTPSSYEQYF.

This clone was seen once. This chain connects TRBV7-8 to TRBJ2-5, with 7 bases lining up with TRBD2. The CDR3 loop spans 17 amino acids. The germline CDR1 and CDR2 sequences are SGHVS and FQNEAQ. After removal of 1 base from V and 4 bases from J, the junction contained 12 bases not matched to a gene. CDR3 loop: CASSLGRSGGWRETQYF. Here the CDR3 DNA reads TGTGCCAGCAGCTTAGGGAGGTCCGGGGGGTGGAGAGAGACCCAGTACTTC.

The chain links TRBV7-9 to TRBJ2-1; D unclear. V lost 5 bases and J lost 7, with 9 bases in between. Germline V CDR1 and CDR2: SEHNR, FQNEAQ (reference sequence). The CDR3 totals 12 residues. CDR3 DNA: TGTGCCAGCAGCCTATCCGGGAATGAGCAGTTCTTC. This translates into CASSLSGNEQFF.

The chain is built from TRBV10-3 and TRBJ2-2; D is possibly TRBD1 (5 bases). This CDR3 contains 12 residues. Germline CDR1 and CDR2: ENHRY and SYGVKD. The V gene lost 10 bases and the J gene lost 3 bases, with 9 bases spanning the gap. CDR3: CATGYDTGELFF. The CDR3 bases are TGTGCCACAGGGTATGACACCGGGGAGCTGTTTTTT.

The rearrangement uses TRBV21-1 and TRBJ2-7; TRBD1, the table's D call, was not compared with the DNA. TRBV21-1 is a documented pseudogene. The CDR3 has 17 residues. CDR3 DNA: TGTGCCAGCACCCAGCCTAGGACAGGGCGTTACTACTACGAGCAGTACTTC. Translating gives CASTQPRTGRYYYEQYF.